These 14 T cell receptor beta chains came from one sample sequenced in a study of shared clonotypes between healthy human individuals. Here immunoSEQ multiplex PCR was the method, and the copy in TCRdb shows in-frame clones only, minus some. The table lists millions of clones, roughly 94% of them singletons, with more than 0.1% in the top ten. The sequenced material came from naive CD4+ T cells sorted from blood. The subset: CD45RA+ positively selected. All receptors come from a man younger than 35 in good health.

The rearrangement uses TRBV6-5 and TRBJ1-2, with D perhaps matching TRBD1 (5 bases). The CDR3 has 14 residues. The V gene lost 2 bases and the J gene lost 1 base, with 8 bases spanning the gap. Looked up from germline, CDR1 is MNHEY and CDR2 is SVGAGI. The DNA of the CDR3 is TGTGCCAGCAGTTACGAGGGGAGTAACTATGGCTACACCTTC. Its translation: CASSYEGSNYGYTF.

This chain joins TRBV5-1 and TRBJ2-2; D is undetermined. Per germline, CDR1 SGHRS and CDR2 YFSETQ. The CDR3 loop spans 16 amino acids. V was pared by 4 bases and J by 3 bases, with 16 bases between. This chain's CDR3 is CASSPPMGSDTGELFF. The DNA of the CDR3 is TGCGCCAGCAGCCCGCCCATGGGCTCGGACACCGGGGAGCTGTTTTTT.

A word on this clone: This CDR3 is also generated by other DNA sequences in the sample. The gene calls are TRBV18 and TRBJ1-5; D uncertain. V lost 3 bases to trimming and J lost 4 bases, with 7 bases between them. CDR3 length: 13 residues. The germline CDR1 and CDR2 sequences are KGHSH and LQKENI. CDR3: CASSPPGNQPQHF. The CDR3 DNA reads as TGTGCCAGCTCACCTCCGGGTAATCAGCCCCAGCATTTT.

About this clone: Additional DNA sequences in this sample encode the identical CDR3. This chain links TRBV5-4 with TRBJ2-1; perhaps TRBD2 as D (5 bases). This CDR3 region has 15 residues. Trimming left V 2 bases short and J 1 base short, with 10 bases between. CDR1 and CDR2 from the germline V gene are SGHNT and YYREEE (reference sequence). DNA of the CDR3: TGTGCCAGCAGCTTAGGAGGCGGATCCTACAATGAGCAGTTCTTC. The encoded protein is CASSLGGGSYNEQFF.

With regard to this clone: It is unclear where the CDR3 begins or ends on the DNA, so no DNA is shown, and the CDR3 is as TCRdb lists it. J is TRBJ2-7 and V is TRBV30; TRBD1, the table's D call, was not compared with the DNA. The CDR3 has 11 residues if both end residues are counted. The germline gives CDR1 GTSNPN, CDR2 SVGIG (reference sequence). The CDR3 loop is CAWGTGIMWYF.

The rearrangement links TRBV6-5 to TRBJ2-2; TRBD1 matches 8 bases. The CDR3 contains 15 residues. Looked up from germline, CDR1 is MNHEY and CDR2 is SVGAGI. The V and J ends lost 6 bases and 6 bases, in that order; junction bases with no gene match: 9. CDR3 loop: CASSLQGVIPGELFF. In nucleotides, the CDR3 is TGTGCCAGCAGCTTACAGGGGGTTATTCCCGGGGAGCTGTTTTTT.

CDR3 in amino acids: CASSPLRLAGVDEQFF. The CDR3 region has the DNA TGTGCCAGCAGCCCCTTGCGACTAGCGGGAGTGGATGAGCAGTTCTTC. The chain combines TRBV13 with TRBJ2-1, with 12 bases aligning to TRBD2. Trimming took 5 bases from V and 8 from J; bases not matched to a gene: 10. The CDR3 length is 16 residues. The germline CDR1 and CDR2 sequences are PRHDT and FYEKMQ (reference sequence).

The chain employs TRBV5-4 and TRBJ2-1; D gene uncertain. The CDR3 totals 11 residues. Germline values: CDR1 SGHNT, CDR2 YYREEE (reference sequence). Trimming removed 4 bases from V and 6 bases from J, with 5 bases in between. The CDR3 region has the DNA TGTGCCAGCAGCGAGCCCAATGAGCAGTTCTTC. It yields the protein CASSEPNEQFF. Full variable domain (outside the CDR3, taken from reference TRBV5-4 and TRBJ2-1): ETGVTQSPTHLIKTRGQQVTLRCSSQSGHNTVSWYQQALGQGPQFIFQYYREEENGRGNFPPRFSGLQFPNYSSELNVNALELDDSALYLCASSEPNEQFFGPGTRLTVL.

CDR3 DNA: TGTGCCAGCAGTGAGCAGGGGGCGGCGAACACTGAAGCTTTCTTT. This sequence encodes CASSEQGAANTEAFF. The chain couples TRBV2 to TRBJ1-1, with 8 bases aligning to TRBD1. Germline assignment: CDR1 SNHLY and CDR2 FYNNEI. The CDR3 runs to 15 residues. The ends lost 3 bases at V and 1 base at J; junction bases unmatched: 4.

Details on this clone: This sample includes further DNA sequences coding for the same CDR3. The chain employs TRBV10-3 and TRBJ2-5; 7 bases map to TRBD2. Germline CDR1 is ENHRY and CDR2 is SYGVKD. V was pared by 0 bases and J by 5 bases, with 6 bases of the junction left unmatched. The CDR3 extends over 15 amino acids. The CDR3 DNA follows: TGTGCCATCAGTGAGTCTGGACTAGTCGGCGAGACCCAGTACTTC. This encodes CAISESGLVGETQYF.

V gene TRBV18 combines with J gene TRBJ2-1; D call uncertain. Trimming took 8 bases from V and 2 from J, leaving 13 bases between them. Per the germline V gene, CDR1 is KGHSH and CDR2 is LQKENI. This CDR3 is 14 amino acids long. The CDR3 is CASIPRNAYNEQFF. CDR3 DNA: TGTGCCAGCATCCCTAGAAACGCCTACAATGAGCAGTTCTTC.

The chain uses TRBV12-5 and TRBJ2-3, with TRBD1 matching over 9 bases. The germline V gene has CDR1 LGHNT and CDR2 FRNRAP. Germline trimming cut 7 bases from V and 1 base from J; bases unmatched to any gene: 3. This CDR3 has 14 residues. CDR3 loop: CASARDRGTDTQYF. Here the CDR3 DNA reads TGTGCTAGTGCTCGGGACAGGGGCACAGATACGCAGTATTTT.

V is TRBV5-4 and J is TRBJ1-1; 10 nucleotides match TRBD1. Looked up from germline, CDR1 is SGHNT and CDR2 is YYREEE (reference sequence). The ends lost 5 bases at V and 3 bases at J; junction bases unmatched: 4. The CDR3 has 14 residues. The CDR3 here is CASSYGTGDTEAFF. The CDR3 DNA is TGTGCCAGCAGTTACGGGACAGGGGACACTGAAGCTTTCTTT.

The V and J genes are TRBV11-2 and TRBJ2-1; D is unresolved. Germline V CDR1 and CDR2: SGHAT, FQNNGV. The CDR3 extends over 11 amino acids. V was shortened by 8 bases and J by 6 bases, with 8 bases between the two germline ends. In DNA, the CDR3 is TGTGCCAGCGCTTCAGGCAATGAGCAGTTCTTC. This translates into CASASGNEQFF. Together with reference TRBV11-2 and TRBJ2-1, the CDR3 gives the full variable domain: EAGVAQSPRYKIIEKRQSVAFWCNPISGHATLYWYQQILGQGPKLLIQFQNNGVVDDSQLPKDRFSAERLKGVDSTLKIQPAKLEDSAVYLCASASGNEQFFGPGTRLTVL.